The 7 T cell receptor delta chains presented below share a single source sample, sequenced in a study of γδ T cells in repeated Plasmodium falciparum infection (dated by TCRdb to the early 2020s). Library preparation used multiplex PCR. Sequencing used an Illumina MiSeq. TCRdb processed the public reads again with the CATT caller, after which rows with matching DNA were combined. The sample table records tens of thousands of delta-chain clones; over 0.9% of these occur just once. The ten top clones hold 9.6% of the sample. For bulk TCR repertoire analysis, Vgamma9/Vdelta2+ and Vdelta2-negative gammadelta T cell populations were flow-sorted out of peripheral blood mononuclear cells. The sequenced material came from gamma-delta T cells from blood. The source of these receptors is a pool of human donors (malaria-infected and uninfected, not separated).

The table lists this clone with a few counts. A far larger clone differs by one base, so this is likely a read error. This same CDR3 is encoded by further DNA sequences in the sample. The V and J genes are TRDV1 and TRDJ1, with TRDD3 identical over 8 bases. Here the J gene came from matching the DNA to germline, since TCRdb omits it. The V gene's germline CDR1 is TSWWSYY and CDR2 QGS. The CDR3 runs 24 residues. CDR3 sequence reads: CALGELTLGDYWYWGAQYTDKLIF. The CDR3 DNA reads as TGCGCTCTTGGGGAACTAACTCTGGGGGACTACTGGTACTGGGGGGCCCAGTACACCGATAAACTCATCTTT.

This clone has just a few counts. The protein in TCRdb stems from a much larger clone and differs at residue 13 from this DNA's translation, likely a read error; here the protein is translated from the DNA. The chain joins TRDV1 to TRDJ1; TRDD3 matches 7 bases. Germline loops: CDR1 TSWWSYY, CDR2 QGS. V lost 9 bases and J lost 3; bases outside the gene matches: 22. The CDR3 extends over 18 amino acids. CDR3 residues: CALTQEGRLGPYADKLIF. CDR3 bases: TGTGCTCTGACACAAGAGGGAAGACTGGGGCCGTACGCCGATAAACTCATCTTT.

This clone was seen a few times. A read error is likely here: a far larger clone is one base away. The sample has other DNA sequences that encode this CDR3 too. The V gene corresponds to TRDV1; no J gene was called; the D call TRDD3 from the table was never checked on the DNA. This CDR3 is 23 amino acids long. Per the germline V gene, CDR1 is TSWWSYY and CDR2 is QGS. In DNA, the CDR3 is TGTGCTCTTGGGGAACCGTTTCCTACTACCGGCCTCTGGGGCTGGGGACACACCGATAAGCTCATCTTT. This sequence encodes CALGEPFPTTGLWGWGHTDKLIF.

Regarding this clone: This DNA's translation differs at residue 15 from TCRdb's protein, which comes from a much larger clone; a read error is likely, and the protein shown is translated from the DNA. The chain combines TRDV1 with TRDJ1; 7 bases map to TRDD3. The J gene is not listed in TCRdb, so it was assigned here from a DNA match to germline. CDR1 TSWWSYY and CDR2 QGS come from the germline V gene. The length of the CDR3 is 26 residues. V shed 4 bases and J 0 bases; nucleotides not matched to a gene: 38. In nucleotides, the CDR3 is TGTGCTCTTGGGGTTATTTCCACCTCCTATCGTTTCCTGGGGGGTAAAGGTCTCGCGTACACCGATAAACTCATCTTT. Translation gives CALGVISTSYRFLGGKGLAYTDKLIF.

This clone was counted a few times. This likely stems from a read error, as it lies one base from a far larger clone. Distinct nucleotide sequences in the sample also encode this CDR3. The rearrangement links TRDV2 to TRDJ3; a possible D gene is TRDD3 (5 bases). The J gene is absent in TCRdb and was assigned here via DNA matching to germline. Trimming pared 0 bases from V and 0 bases from J, leaving 11 bases between. This CDR3 spans 18 amino acids. Germline lookup yields CDR1 GEAIGNYY and CDR2 EKD. CDR3 sequence: CACDTAGGRSWDTRQMFF. In DNA, the CDR3 is TGTGCCTGTGACACCGCCGGGGGGCGCTCCTGGGACACCCGACAGATGTTTTTC.

This clone came up a few times. Only one base separates this from a far larger clonotype, so it likely reflects a read error. The same CDR3 arises from other DNA sequences in this sample as well. The chain recombines TRDV2 with TRDJ3, with a tentative D call TRDD3 (5 bases). Matching the DNA to germline supplied the J gene, which TCRdb does not give. Looked up from germline, CDR1 is GEAIGNYY and CDR2 is EKD. Trimming removed 1 base from V and 0 bases from J, with 12 bases in between. The CDR3 contains 18 residues. CDR3 sequence: CACDTVDISSWDTRQMFF. CDR3 nucleotide sequence: TGTGCCTGTGACACTGTGGATATAAGCTCCTGGGACACCCGACAGATGTTTTTC.

This clone was seen only a few times. The TCRdb protein comes from a much larger clone and disagrees with this DNA's translation at residue 14, likely due to a read error; the protein given here is derived from the DNA. The rearrangement joins TRDV2 to TRDJ1; 9 bases match TRDD3. No J gene is reported in TCRdb; it was inferred here by comparing the DNA with germline. CDR1 is GEAIGNYY, CDR2 EKD, per germline. J gave up 6 bases and V 0 bases, and 16 bases lay outside the gene matches. This CDR3 is built from 18 residues. The CDR3 sequence: CACDTLNLGDLGANKLIF. CDR3 bases: TGTGCCTGTGACACCCTAAATCTGGGGGATTTAGGGGCCAATAAACTCATCTTT.